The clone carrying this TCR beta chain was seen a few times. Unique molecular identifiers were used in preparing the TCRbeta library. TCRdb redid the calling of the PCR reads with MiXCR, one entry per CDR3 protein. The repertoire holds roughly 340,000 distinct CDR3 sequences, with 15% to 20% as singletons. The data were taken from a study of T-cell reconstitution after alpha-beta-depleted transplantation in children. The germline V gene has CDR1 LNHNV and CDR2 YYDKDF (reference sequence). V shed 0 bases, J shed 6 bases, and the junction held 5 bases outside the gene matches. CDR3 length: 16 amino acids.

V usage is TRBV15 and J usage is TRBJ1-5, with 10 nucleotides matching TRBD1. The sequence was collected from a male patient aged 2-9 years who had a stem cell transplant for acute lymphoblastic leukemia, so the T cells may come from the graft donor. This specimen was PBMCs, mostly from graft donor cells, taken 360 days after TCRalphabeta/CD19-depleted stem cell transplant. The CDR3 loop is CATSRDEGTGVQPQHF. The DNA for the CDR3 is TGTGCCACCAGCAGAGACGAGGGGACAGGGGTTCAGCCCCAGCATTTT. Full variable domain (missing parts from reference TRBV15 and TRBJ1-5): DAMVIQNPRYQVTQFGKPVTLSCSQTLNHNVMYWYQQKSSQAPKLLFHYYDKDFNNEADTPDNFQSRRPNTSFCFLDIRSPGLGDTAMYLCATSRDEGTGVQPQHFGDGTRLSIL.